The 29 T cell receptor beta chains given below trace back to one sample, sequenced in a study of T cells in Graves' hyperthyroidism and ophthalmopathy. TCR beta CDR3 regions were amplified from RNA transcripts. A first-round RT-PCR of the TCR CDR3 used the HTBI primer set. TCRdb analysed the multiplex PCR reads with MiXCR anew, one entry per CDR3 protein. In the table there are fewer than 800,000 distinct CDR3 sequences, roughly 15% of which are singletons. Sequenced sample: blood. Receptors originate from a young man with Graves' hyperthyroidism.

The genes are TRBV10-3 and TRBJ1-4; the D gene is possibly TRBD1 (5 bases). CDR3 length: 12 amino acids. Germline V lookup: CDR1 ENHRY, CDR2 SYGVKD. V dropped 10 bases and J dropped 8 bases, with 14 bases sitting between them. CDR3 sequence: CATLGGNEKLFF. DNA of the CDR3: TGTGCCACCCTCGGGGGTAACGAAAAACTGTTTTTT.

This clonotype has a count of ten or more. The CDR3 spells CASSLGGAGYEQYF. CDR3 bases: TGTGCCAGCAGTTTAGGCGGGGCCGGTTACGAGCAGTACTTC. The chain employs TRBV12-3 or TRBV12-4 and TRBJ2-7; maybe TRBD2 (6 bases). Between the trimmed V and J ends, which lost 1 base and 4 bases, there was a span of 11 bases. This CDR3 region has 14 residues.

The sample holds many counts of this clonotype. The V and J genes are TRBV28 and TRBJ2-5; TRBD2 agrees at 9 bases. Germline V gene lookup returns CDR1 MDHEN and CDR2 SYDVKM. The V gene end was trimmed by 6 bases and the J gene end by 4 bases; junction bases not matched to a gene: 18. This CDR3 contains 18 residues. The CDR3 nucleotides read TGTGCCAGCAGCCTCCGGTCGGCGGGAGGGCCTTCCCGAGAGACCCAGTACTTC. Translated: CASSLRSAGGPSRETQYF.

This clonotype showed up many times. This rearrangement joins TRBV28 to TRBJ1-5; 9 nucleotides agree with TRBD1. CDR1 and CDR2 (germline): MDHEN, SYDVKM. CDR3 length equals 15 residues. Losses at the gene ends were 2 bases for V and 5 bases for J; bases not matched to a gene: 4. In nucleotides, the CDR3 is TGTGCCAGCAGTTTAGGGACAGGGTATCATCAGCCCCAGCATTTT. Translation: CASSLGTGYHQPQHF. Looking up the rest from reference TRBV28 and TRBJ1-5 gives the full variable domain: DVKVTQSSRYLVKRTGEKVFLECVQDMDHENMFWYRQDPGLGLRLIYFSYDVKMKEKGDIPEGYSVSREKKERFSLILESASTNQTSMYLCASSLGTGYHQPQHFGDGTRLSIL.

The V gene is TRBV28, the J gene TRBJ2-3; 9 bases are shared with TRBD2. Per germline, CDR1 MDHEN and CDR2 SYDVKM. The trim removed 6 bases at V and 4 bases at J, leaving 8 bases unmatched. This CDR3 region has 15 residues. CDR3 in amino acids: CASSSGTSWADTQYF. In DNA form, the CDR3 reads TGTGCCAGCAGCTCCGGGACTAGCTGGGCAGATACGCAGTATTTT.

The rearrangement uses TRBV4-1 and TRBJ2-3; unclear D gene. The germline V and J ends were trimmed by 1 base and 3 bases, with 11 bases remaining between them. There are 15 residues in the CDR3. Germline assignment: CDR1 MGHRA and CDR2 YSYEKL. The CDR3 coding sequence is TGCGCCAGCAGCCAAGTCTCCAAGGGTACAGATACGCAGTATTTT. Its translation: CASSQVSKGTDTQYF.

In its sample, this clonotype was seen a few times. The chain couples TRBV7-2 to TRBJ2-3, with D possibly being TRBD2 (5 bases). The V end lost 2 bases, the J end lost 4 bases, and 10 bases lay between the germline ends. CDR3 length: 14 amino acids. Per the germline V gene, CDR1 is SGHTA and CDR2 is FQGNSA. CDR3 loop: CASSLTSFSDTQYF. The DNA for the CDR3 is TGTGCCAGCAGCTTAACTAGTTTCTCAGATACGCAGTATTTT. Full variable domain (remainder filled in from reference TRBV7-2 and TRBJ2-3): GAGVSQSPSNKVTEKGKDVELRCDPISGHTALYWYRQSLGQGLEFLIYFQGNSAPDKSGLPSDRFSAERTGGSVSTLTIQRTQQEDSAVYLCASSLTSFSDTQYFGPGTRLTVL.

The CDR3 DNA reads as TGTGCCACCAGCAGAGAATTGTTAGGGACGGCGAACACTGAAGCTTTCTTT. Amino acids: CATSRELLGTANTEAFF. This chain uses TRBV15 with TRBJ1-1; weak D call: TRBD1 (5 bases). The length of the CDR3 is 17 residues. Germline lookup yields CDR1 LNHNV and CDR2 YYDKDF (reference sequence). V lost 0 bases to trimming and J lost 1 base, with 15 bases between them.

The chain uses TRBV10-3 and TRBJ2-7; D is undetermined. Trimming pared 2 bases from V and 2 bases from J, leaving 4 bases between. Germline CDR1 reads ENHRY; CDR2 reads SYGVKD. The CDR3 covers 12 residues. CDR3 coding DNA: TGTGCCATCAGTGAGAGGCCCTACGAGCAGTACTTC. It codes for CAISERPYEQYF.

The V and J genes are TRBV6-2 or TRBV6-3 and TRBJ2-2, with 9 bases fitting TRBD1. CDR1 is MNHEY, CDR2 SVGEGT, per germline. J gave up 6 bases and V 1 base, and 3 bases lay outside the gene matches. CDR3 length: 15 amino acids. In nucleotides, the CDR3 is TGTGCCAGCAGTTACTACAGGGGGCTATCCGGGGAGCTGTTTTTT. Its protein product is CASSYYRGLSGELFF.

V usage is TRBV15 and J usage is TRBJ2-2, with 7 bases matching TRBD1. The length of the CDR3 is 15 residues. Looked up from germline, CDR1 is LNHNV and CDR2 is YYDKDF (reference sequence). V lost 2 bases and J lost 5; bases outside the gene matches: 5. CDR3 amino acids: CATSRLDRNTGELFF. CDR3 in DNA: TGTGCCACCAGCAGATTGGACAGGAATACCGGGGAGCTGTTTTTT.

This clonotype has a count of ten or more. The V and J genes are TRBV11-3 and TRBJ1-1; D is undetermined. V dropped 5 bases and J dropped 6 bases, with 10 bases sitting between them. In germline, CDR1 is SGHNT, CDR2 YENEEA. The CDR3 covers 12 residues. This CDR3 reads CASSLSRSEAFF. In nucleotides, the CDR3 is TGTGCCAGCAGCCTAAGCAGATCTGAAGCTTTCTTT.

This clonotype came up a few times. The CDR3 loop reads CAWSPGQGYEQYF. Written as DNA, the CDR3 is TGTGCCTGGAGCCCGGGACAGGGGTACGAGCAGTACTTC. The V and J genes are TRBV30 and TRBJ2-7; 10 nucleotides align to TRBD1. J lost 4 bases, V lost 3 bases, and 3 bases had no gene match. Germline V gene lookup returns CDR1 GTSNPN and CDR2 SVGIG (reference sequence). The CDR3 consists of 13 residues.

This clonotype was observed a handful of times. The chain links TRBV9 to TRBJ1-4; possible D gene TRBD1, 6 bases. CDR3 length: 14 residues. The germline V and J ends were trimmed by 0 bases and 8 bases, with 11 bases remaining between them. The germline gives CDR1 SGDLS, CDR2 YYNGEE. The CDR3 DNA sequence: TGTGCCAGCAGCGTAGAGGCAGGGGCCGAAAAACTGTTTTTT. Its translation: CASSVEAGAEKLFF.

This clonotype occurred a few times. The chain carries TRBV19 and TRBJ2-1; D is ambiguous. Germline CDR1 reads LNHDA; CDR2 reads SQIVND (reference sequence). V lost 3 bases and J 9 bases, leaving 15 bases between the germline ends. The CDR3 sequence is 14 residues long. The CDR3 bases are TGTGCCAGTAGTATGGAGTCACGCCACGGTGAGCAGTTCTTC. Amino acid sequence: CASSMESRHGEQFF.

This rearrangement joins TRBV25-1 to TRBJ1-2; 9 bases fit TRBD1. Germline-derived CDR1 and CDR2 are MGHDK and SYGVNS. V shed 9 bases, J shed 7 bases, and the junction held 6 bases outside the gene matches. This CDR3 contains 12 residues. The CDR3 region has the DNA TGTGCCAGTCGGGACAGGGTACGTGGCTACACCTTC. It is translated as CASRDRVRGYTF.

The rearrangement links TRBV15 to TRBJ2-3, with D possibly matching TRBD2 (5 bases). The CDR3 length is 16 residues. Germline values: CDR1 LNHNV, CDR2 YYDKDF (reference sequence). The V gene lost 3 bases and the J gene lost 3 bases, with 16 bases spanning the gap. CDR3 DNA sequence: TGTGCCACCAGCAGGGCGACTAAATTCCGAACAGATACGCAGTATTTT. Its translation: CATSRATKFRTDTQYF. Full variable domain (remainder filled in from reference TRBV15 and TRBJ2-3): DAMVIQNPRYQVTQFGKPVTLSCSQTLNHNVMYWYQQKSSQAPKLLFHYYDKDFNNEADTPDNFQSRRPNTSFCFLDIRSPGLGDTAMYLCATSRATKFRTDTQYFGPGTRLTVL.

The chain carries TRBV6-6 and TRBJ2-3; TRBD2 matches at 9 bases. The V gene's germline CDR1 is MNHNY and CDR2 SVGAGI (reference sequence). After removal of 0 bases from V and 3 bases from J, the junction contained 4 bases not matched to a gene. The CDR3 extends over 16 amino acids. As DNA, the CDR3 is TGTGCCAGCAGTTACTCGCGGGAGGGCCTGACAGATACGCAGTATTTT. Translation gives CASSYSREGLTDTQYF.

The chain couples TRBV24-1 to TRBJ2-5; 8 positions match TRBD1. CDR1 is KGHDR and CDR2 is SFDVKD in the germline V gene. This CDR3 spans 14 amino acids. V dropped 9 bases and J dropped 2; count of bases not matched to a gene: 7. CDR3 sequence (DNA): TGTGCCACCTCTGACAGGGGAGTTCAAGAGACCCAGTACTTC. It is translated as CATSDRGVQETQYF.

In this sample, this clonotype turned up many times. The rearrangement links TRBV28 to TRBJ1-2; D not certain. CDR1 MDHEN and CDR2 SYDVKM come from the germline V gene. The CDR3 spans 17 residues. Trimming removed 3 bases at V and 2 bases at J, with 19 bases between. The CDR3: CASSFISLEGRNYGYTF. CDR3 nucleotide sequence: TGTGCCAGCAGTTTTATAAGCCTGGAGGGCCGCAACTATGGCTACACCTTC.

J is TRBJ1-2 and V is TRBV5-1; D remains ambiguous. The CDR3 contains 15 residues. V lost 4 bases and J 0 bases, leaving 13 bases between the germline ends. Germline V gene sequence: CDR1 SGHRS, CDR2 YFSETQ. Here the CDR3 reads CASSLPGQANYGYTF. The CDR3 DNA reads as TGCGCCAGCAGCCTGCCAGGCCAAGCTAACTATGGCTACACCTTC.

Only a few counts were recorded for this clonotype. Here the CDR3 omits its conserved ending phenylalanine or tryptophan, so a read error is the likely source. The V and J genes are TRBV12-3 or TRBV12-4 and TRBJ2-1; D unresolved. Trimming took off 6 bases at V and 0 bases at J, with 9 bases between the two ends. This CDR3 is 14 amino acids long. The CDR3: CASRTESSYNEQFL. DNA for the CDR3: TGTGCCAGCAGGACGGAGAGCTCCTACAATGAGCAGTTCCTC.

This clonotype was seen at least ten times. The chain joins TRBV7-2 to TRBJ2-1; 7 bases are a match to TRBD1. The CDR3 contains 13 residues. Germline CDR1 is SGHTA and CDR2 is FQGNSA. V was clipped by 3 bases and J by 8 bases; unmatched bases: 4. The CDR3 nucleotides read TGTGCCAGCAGCTTTTACAGGGGAGATGAGCAGTTCTTC. Translating gives CASSFYRGDEQFF.

This clonotype was recorded many times. CDR3 bases: TGTGCCAGCAGTGAAGCTCAGCGGGAGTACCAAGAGACCCAGTACTTC. Translation: CASSEAQREYQETQYF. The chain recombines TRBV2 with TRBJ2-5; TRBD2 aligns across 8 bases. Germline CDR1 SNHLY, CDR2 FYNNEI. The CDR3 covers 16 residues. V shed 0 bases, J shed 0 bases, and the junction held 3 bases outside the gene matches.

This clonotype was counted ten times or more. V usage is TRBV30 and J usage is TRBJ2-1, with D possibly being TRBD2 (7 bases). The CDR3 length is 14 residues. Germline CDR1 reads GTSNPN; CDR2 reads SVGIG (reference sequence). Trimming took 8 bases from V and 7 from J, leaving 21 bases between them. CDR3 in amino acids: CARQWGGKGNEQFF. The CDR3, as DNA: TGTGCCCGCCAGTGGGGGGGCAAGGGGAATGAGCAGTTCTTC.

This clonotype was seen more than once but under ten times. This chain joins TRBV5-1 and TRBJ2-3; TRBD1 agrees at 8 bases. CDR3 length equals 17 residues. After removal of 0 bases from V and 0 bases from J, the junction contained 6 bases not matched to a gene. CDR1 is SGHRS and CDR2 is YFSETQ in the germline V gene. The CDR3 spells CASSLGGQGRSTDTQYF. As DNA, the CDR3 is TGCGCCAGCAGCTTGGGAGGACAGGGAAGGAGCACAGATACGCAGTATTTT.

This clonotype was found many times. The chain uses TRBV2 and TRBJ2-1; TRBD2 matches 8 bases. CDR1 SNHLY and CDR2 FYNNEI come from the germline V gene. The CDR3 runs 14 residues. Losses at the gene ends were 7 bases for V and 9 bases for J; bases not matched to a gene: 11. The CDR3 coding sequence is TGTGCCAGCAACTCGGCGGGAGGTGAGGTTGAGCAGTTCTTC. Translated, it gives CASNSAGGEVEQFF. Full variable domain (outside the CDR3, taken from reference TRBV2 and TRBJ2-1): EPEVTQTPSHQVTQMGQEVILRCVPISNHLYFYWYRQILGQKVEFLVSFYNNEISEKSEIFDDQFSVERPDGSNFTLKIRSTKLEDSAMYFCASNSAGGEVEQFFGPGTRLTVL.

This sequence joins TRBV3-1 and TRBJ2-7; 10 bases line up with TRBD1. J gave up 5 bases and V 4 bases, and 8 bases lay outside the gene matches. Germline V gene data show CDR1 as LGHDT and CDR2 as YNNKEL (reference sequence). This CDR3 has 15 residues. The CDR3 nucleotides read TGTGCCAGCAGCCTAAGACCGGGACAGGGGCACGAGCAGTACTTC. Protein: CASSLRPGQGHEQYF.

The chain combines TRBV18 with TRBJ2-7, with D possibly being TRBD1 (6 bases). CDR1 and CDR2 (germline): KGHSH, LQKENI. This CDR3 is built from 14 residues. V lost 0 bases and J lost 2, with 8 bases in between. The CDR3 reads CASSPPSGAYEQYF. The CDR3 DNA reads as TGTGCCAGCTCACCACCCTCAGGGGCCTACGAGCAGTACTTC.